The 23 T cell receptor beta chains below all came from one sample that was sequenced in a study of T cell responses to AZD1222 COVID-19 vaccine. Libraries were prepared by immunoSEQ multiplex PCR; TCRdb keeps only in-frame clonotypes and omits some of them. Of about 140,000 clones listed, approximately 90% are singletons. The input for sequencing was peripheral blood, taken on day 0 of AZD1222 vaccination. These receptor sequences come from an adult in good health.

V usage is TRBV4-2 and J usage is TRBJ2-3; 8 bases are a match to TRBD1. CDR1 is LGHNA, CDR2 YNFKEQ, per germline. V dropped 1 base and J dropped 5; count of bases not matched to a gene: 5. The CDR3 totals 15 residues. The CDR3 DNA reads TGTGCCAGCAGCCAAGGACAGGGGTTGGGAGATACGCAGTATTTT. Amino acids: CASSQGQGLGDTQYF.

The J gene is TRBJ2-7, the V gene TRBV5-1; perhaps TRBD1 as D (6 bases). Germline CDR1 and CDR2: SGHRS and YFSETQ. V was trimmed by 3 bases and J by 1 base, leaving 17 bases between them. This CDR3 is 16 amino acids long. In DNA, the CDR3 is TGCGCCAGCAGCTCACCCCGGGACAAGGAATCCTACGAGCAGTACTTC. This translates into CASSSPRDKESYEQYF.

The chain joins TRBV7-8 to TRBJ1-5; D is uncertain. The V end lost 5 bases, the J end lost 5 bases, and 10 bases lay between the germline ends. This CDR3 comprises 13 residues. Germline V gives CDR1 SGHVS, CDR2 FQNEAQ. The CDR3 here is CASSPDRDQPQHF. The CDR3 DNA reads TGTGCCAGCAGCCCGGATCGAGATCAGCCCCAGCATTTT.

This chain uses TRBV28 with TRBJ2-1, with 14 bases fitting TRBD2. V was clipped by 3 bases and J by 7 bases; unmatched bases: 2. Germline V gene data show CDR1 as MDHEN and CDR2 as SYDVKM. This CDR3 has 15 residues. Here the CDR3 DNA reads TGTGCCAGCAGTTTGGGACTAGCGGGGGTAAATGAGCAGTTCTTC. This encodes CASSLGLAGVNEQFF.

This chain uses TRBV7-9 with TRBJ2-6; D remains ambiguous. CDR3 length: 12 residues. V shed 8 bases and J shed 1 base, with 3 bases lying between them. CDR1 SEHNR and CDR2 FQNEAQ come from the germline V gene (reference sequence). CDR3 DNA sequence: TGTGCCAGCGAGTCTGGGGCCAACGTCCTGACTTTC. Encoded protein: CASESGANVLTF.

The genes are TRBV19 and TRBJ1-5; TRBD1 aligns across 10 bases. The CDR3 totals 13 residues. Germline trimming cut 10 bases from V and 6 bases from J; bases unmatched to any gene: 6. Germline assignment: CDR1 LNHDA and CDR2 SQIVND (reference sequence). This chain's CDR3 is CATQGQGTQPQHF. DNA of the CDR3: TGTGCCACCCAGGGACAGGGGACTCAGCCCCAGCATTTT.

The chain employs TRBV13 and TRBJ2-2; possibly TRBD1 for D (5 bases). This CDR3 spans 15 amino acids. With 3 bases removed from V and 3 bases from J, the gap between germline ends came to 11 bases. Germline V gene lookup returns CDR1 PRHDT and CDR2 FYEKMQ (reference sequence). In DNA, the CDR3 is TGTGCCAGCAGCTTGGGGCAGTACGACACCGGGGAGCTGTTTTTT. Amino acids: CASSLGQYDTGELFF.

The CDR3 sequence is CAITARPNYGYTF. The CDR3 DNA reads TGTGCCATCACCGCCAGACCCAACTATGGCTACACCTTC. The V and J genes are TRBV10-3 and TRBJ1-2; D is undetermined. This CDR3 comprises 13 residues. In germline, CDR1 is ENHRY, CDR2 SYGVKD. V was cut by 7 bases and J by 2 bases, with 11 bases left in between.

The chain joins TRBV6-1 to TRBJ1-4; 10 bases map to TRBD1. This CDR3 has 13 amino acids. Unmatched junction bases numbered 5, after V lost 3 bases and J lost 13 bases. CDR1 MNHNS and CDR2 SASEGT come from the germline V gene. The CDR3 loop is CASSEGQGLGLFF. Here the CDR3 DNA reads TGTGCCAGCAGTGAGGGACAGGGGCTTGGACTGTTTTTT.

The V gene is TRBV19, the J gene TRBJ2-2; a possible D gene is TRBD2 (5 bases). V was shortened by 6 bases and J by 4 bases, with 15 bases between the two germline ends. The CDR3 totals 15 residues. Germline CDR1 reads LNHDA; CDR2 reads SQIVND (reference sequence). This CDR3 is CASRSGIRGTGELFF. Written as DNA, the CDR3 is TGTGCCAGTAGGTCCGGGATTCGTGGCACCGGGGAGCTGTTTTTT.

This clone showed up just once. The CDR3 reads CASSFMQNTEAFF. The DNA for the CDR3 is TGTGCCAGCAGTTTCATGCAGAACACTGAAGCTTTCTTT. V usage is TRBV28 and J usage is TRBJ1-1; D not resolved. Germline V lookup: CDR1 MDHEN, CDR2 SYDVKM. CDR3 length equals 13 residues. V was trimmed by 3 bases and J by 1 base, leaving 6 bases between them.

The chain recombines TRBV7-2 with TRBJ2-5; D ambiguous. Between the trimmed V and J ends, which lost 3 bases and 5 bases, there was a span of 10 bases. This CDR3 is built from 13 residues. CDR1 is SGHTA and CDR2 is FQGNSA in the germline V gene. In nucleotides, the CDR3 is TGTGCCAGCAGCTTCTTCGGTCTCGAGACCCAGTACTTC. Amino acids: CASSFFGLETQYF.

The chain uses TRBV5-1 and TRBJ2-3, with D tentatively TRBD2 (5 bases). The CDR3 loop spans 15 amino acids. Trimming took off 1 base at V and 4 bases at J, with 13 bases between the two ends. Germline V gene lookup returns CDR1 SGHRS and CDR2 YFSETQ. CDR3: CASSLTGWRSDTQYF. CDR3 DNA sequence: TGCGCCAGCAGCTTGACGGGATGGAGGTCAGATACGCAGTATTTT.

This CDR3 is CSVEVAGGYNEQFF. CDR3 nucleotide sequence: TGCAGCGTTGAGGTTGCGGGAGGCTACAATGAGCAGTTCTTC. The chain is built from TRBV29-1 and TRBJ2-1; 8 bases are shared with TRBD2. The V gene end was trimmed by 3 bases and the J gene end by 3 bases; junction bases not matched to a gene: 4. From germline, CDR1 is SQVTM and CDR2 ANQGSEA. The CDR3 covers 14 residues.

The chain has TRBV5-5 and TRBJ2-5; 8 bases agree with TRBD2. V lost 3 bases to trimming and J lost 2 bases; unmatched junction nucleotides: 3. There are 14 residues in the CDR3. Germline-derived CDR1 and CDR2 are SGHKS and YYEKEE (reference sequence). The chain's CDR3 is CASSSGTRQETQYF. The CDR3 region has the DNA TGTGCCAGCAGCTCCGGGACTAGACAAGAGACCCAGTACTTC.

The rearrangement joins TRBV7-8 to TRBJ1-2; a weak D match, TRBD1 (6 bases). CDR1 is SGHVS and CDR2 is FQNEAQ in the germline V gene. The CDR3 loop spans 12 amino acids. V was pared by 5 bases and J by 6 bases, with 10 bases between. The CDR3 region has the DNA TGTGCCAGCAGCCGGAACAGGGATGGCTACACCTTC. This gives the protein CASSRNRDGYTF.

The chain recombines TRBV6-1 with TRBJ2-7; no clear D gene. The V end was cut by 1 base, the J end by 7 bases, with 11 bases between. Per germline, CDR1 MNHNS and CDR2 SASEGT. There are 13 residues in the CDR3. CDR3 region: CASSEVPISEQYF. In nucleotides, the CDR3 is TGTGCCAGCAGTGAAGTCCCGATCTCGGAGCAGTACTTC.

The chain uses TRBV27 and TRBJ1-5; possible D gene TRBD1, 6 bases. Germline values: CDR1 MNHEY, CDR2 SMNVEV (reference sequence). Trimming removed 2 bases from V and 0 bases from J, with 11 bases in between. The CDR3 has 16 amino acids. DNA of the CDR3: TGTGCCAGCAGTTTAAAGGGGGGCTATAGCAATCAGCCCCAGCATTTT. It yields the protein CASSLKGGYSNQPQHF.

The chain uses TRBV18 and TRBJ2-5; no clear D gene. CDR1 is KGHSH, CDR2 LQKENI, per germline. V was pared by 3 bases and J by 5 bases, with 10 bases between. The CDR3 totals 13 residues. The CDR3 loop is CASSPDLGETQYF. The CDR3 DNA sequence: TGTGCCAGCTCACCGGACCTGGGTGAGACCCAGTACTTC.

The rearrangement joins TRBV28 to TRBJ2-1, with 7 bases identical to TRBD1. V was pared by 7 bases and J by 12 bases, with 15 bases of the junction left unmatched. This CDR3 is built from 14 residues. CDR1 and CDR2 from the germline V gene are MDHEN and SYDVKM. The CDR3 region has the DNA TGTGCCAGCACCGACAGGGCCCTAGGTCCAGGGCAGTTCTTC. Translated, it gives CASTDRALGPGQFF.

The rearrangement links TRBV28 to TRBJ2-7; 10 positions match TRBD1. J gave up 4 bases and V 6 bases, and 3 bases lay outside the gene matches. The CDR3 is made up of 13 amino acids. The V gene's germline CDR1 is MDHEN and CDR2 SYDVKM. CDR3 loop: CASRGQGQYEQYF. In DNA form, the CDR3 reads TGTGCCAGCAGGGGACAGGGGCAGTACGAGCAGTACTTC. Variable domain in full (rest from reference TRBV28 and TRBJ2-7): DVKVTQSSRYLVKRTGEKVFLECVQDMDHENMFWYRQDPGLGLRLIYFSYDVKMKEKGDIPEGYSVSREKKERFSLILESASTNQTSMYLCASRGQGQYEQYFGPGTRLTVT.

This clone was seen a handful of times. The rearrangement joins TRBV6-5 to TRBJ2-2; 7 nucleotides line up with TRBD1. Unmatched junction bases numbered 10, after V lost 7 bases and J lost 5 bases. Germline V gene sequence: CDR1 MNHEY, CDR2 SVGAGI. The CDR3 covers 15 residues. The CDR3: CASIPSGTETGELFF. CDR3 bases: TGTGCCAGCATCCCTTCTGGGACAGAGACCGGGGAGCTGTTTTTT.

The CDR3 DNA is TGTGCCTCCTCCGGGGGAGAGACTGATGAGCAGTTCTTC. It encodes CASSGGETDEQFF. V usage is TRBV9 and J usage is TRBJ2-1; D perhaps matches TRBD2 (6 bases). The CDR3 sequence is 13 residues long. CDR1 and CDR2 from the germline V gene are SGDLS and YYNGEE. V lost 10 bases to trimming and J lost 8 bases, with 19 bases between them.